This T cell receptor beta chain was sequenced during a study of early T cells in non-severe SARS-CoV-2 infection (dated by TCRdb to the early 2020s). At the level of the whole study: Because TCR sequencing relied on bulk RNA taken from unsorted whole blood, pairing of alpha and beta chains was not possible.

This clonotype was seen a handful of times. No cognate antigen has been identified for it. No base-level quality is on record; no much larger clone is a single base apart. Points the paper makes about the study in general: VDJdb matching was skewed toward anti-spike CD8 responses and likely underestimated virus-specific expansions, missing private and CD4 specificities.

This was a case-control study nested in a cohort of healthcare workers in London, UK, who had nasopharyngeal swab PCR tests and blood samples taken every week. Between 23 and 31 March 2020, the week of the UK lockdown, healthcare workers were enrolled and then followed up weekly for as long as 16 weeks. The library was made by 5' RACE. TCRdb names NextSeq 500 as the instrument used. To correct for sequencing error and PCR bias, the TCR library protocol tagged individual cDNA molecules with unique molecular identifiers. Both TCR alpha and beta chains were sequenced, and tight co-correlation was observed between alpha and beta sequence abundances in each sample. Concerning the study's data processing: Decombinator V4 was used to annotate the V gene, J gene and CDR3 of the TCR sequences. Expanded TCRs were defined as changing significantly between any two time points under a Poisson model with p below 0.0001. TCR abundances were normalised to the total number of TCRs sequenced per sample and were expressed as counts per million. TRAV1-2 paired with TRAJ12, TRAJ20 or TRAJ33 defined MAIT TCRs, while TRAV10 paired with TRAJ18 defined iNKT TCRs. VDJdb, accessed 1 November 2021, was searched for CMV, EBV and SARS-CoV-2 annotated TCRs, with TCRs annotated for multiple antigens excluded. The public reads were reprocessed in TCRdb via fastp at Q25 and MiXCR, keeping in-frame beta chains. Identical CDR3 proteins give one entry, which carries the most common genes and DNA. TCRdb's processing, not the authors', yielded these V and J calls. Within this sample are tens of thousands of distinct CDR3 sequences, with 4.5% to 7% of them counted one time only. The top ten constitute 6.8% of the sample.

CDR1 SGHRS and CDR2 YFSETQ are derived from the germline V gene. The CDR3, from cysteine to phenylalanine, totals 13 residues. The kept DNA is CDR3 alone, 39 bases in frame from the first base. V loses 3 bases of germline sequence and J loses 5 bases, and the interval between the two ends is 11 bases. The chain links TRBV5-1 with TRBJ1-1, and possibly TRBD1, on 5 matching bases. The receptor was isolated from an adult who was a healthcare worker with PCR-confirmed SARS-CoV-2 infection or an uninfected control (not recorded which). The specimen sequenced was whole blood. CDR3 region: CASSWDYGTEAFF. In nucleotides, the sequence is TGCGCCAGCAGCTGGGACTACGGGACTGAAGCTTTCTTT. The full variable domain, completed from the reference TRBV5-1 and TRBJ1-1 proteins outside the CDR3, reads KAGVTQTPRYLIKTRGQQVTLSCSPISGHRSVSWYQQTPGQGLQFLFEYFSETQRNKGNFPGRFSGRQFSNSRSEMNVSTLELGDSALYLCASSWDYGTEAFFGQGTRLTVV.